The sequence of this T cell receptor (beta chain) was determined in a study of intratumoral heterogeneity in liver cancer. About the investigation overall: In the full cohort of over eleven patients, the median age was about 69 years and the majority of patients were male. The overall cohort comprised around 72 multiregional samples from roughly 15 HCC patients, with under 55 tumoral and approximately 20 adjacent nontumoral regions. The study combined RNA-seq, DNA sequencing, TCR-seq and SNP array data from multiple regions of hepatocellular carcinoma specimens to study intratumor heterogeneity. The research as a whole found: Within each of the two sequenced patients, overall T cell clonality showed no significant difference between tumor regions. In each sequenced patient, tumor region a showed significantly more unique T-cell clonal expansions than tumor region b. Limitations acknowledged by the authors included a relatively low number of patients and under-sampled representation of tumor-infiltrating lymphocytes. RNA-seq-based estimates of regional differences in tumor-infiltrating lymphocyte burden were reportedly confirmed by TCR sequencing.

Regarding this clone: Which antigen it targets is not known. Nothing much larger sits one base from this clone, and base qualities are not available.

TCR beta chain CDR3 regions were sequenced from genomic DNA using the immunoSEQ assay. Rearranged VDJ segments were amplified with primers annealing to V and J segments. As for the original processing: The ImmunoSeq Analyzer software was used to calculate clonality and richness metrics. To find clones with differing abundance between regions, Fisher's exact test was applied together with a beta-binomial method for extra stringency. TCRdb retrieved this table from immuneACCESS and kept in-frame rearrangements only. Not all clones are present; in checked studies, unresolved V genes account for under half, and no reason is known for the remainder. The V and J calls and clone size are taken from that table; D and trimming were inferred from the DNA. The sample includes thousands of clones, with under 75% observed a single time. Of the sample, about two fifths falls within the top ten clones. Samples with the label H were taken from distinct, geographically separated regions of the hepatocellular carcinoma nodule. Every patient had early-stage hepatocellular carcinoma and received no therapy prior to surgical resection. None of the sampled areas showed macroscopic evidence of necrosis or hemorrhage. TCR sequencing (ImmunoSeq) was performed on multiple regions from two patients. Each frozen resection tissue sample was taken at least 1 cm away from every other sample. The DNeasy blood and tissue kit was used to extract genomic DNA from bulk tissue.

Based on the germline V gene (reference sequence), the CDR1 and CDR2 sequences are PRHDT and FYEKMQ. Including the terminal cysteine and phenylalanine, the CDR3 comprises 15 residues. Here the CDR3 DNA is all that survives: 45 bases in frame from base 1. V loses 5 bases, J loses 2 bases, and the germline ends lie 13 bases apart. The TCR originated in a woman aged 70-85 years with hepatocellular carcinoma. Sequenced material: tumor tissue, taken before any cancer treatment. The sequence joins TRBV13 to TRBJ1-3; a tentative D call is TRBD1 (6 bases match). CDR3 protein: CASSTQGLTGNTIYF. The nucleotide sequence is TGTGCCAGCAGCACTCAGGGGCTAACTGGAAACACCATATATTTT.